This TCR beta chain was identified during a study of shared clonotypes between healthy human individuals. Study observations and caveats: Few donors restricted represented genetic and exposure-history diversity.

Using immunoSEQ multiplex PCR, the repertoire was profiled, and TCRdb retains in-frame clones only, with some absent. The table shows about a million clones, with roughly 75% occurring only once. This clone has ten or more counts. The target antigen is unknown. CDR1 and CDR2 from the germline V gene are SGHVS and FQNEAQ. The CDR3 contains 13 residues. Trimming removed 0 bases from V and 10 bases from J; junction bases left unmatched: 3. The TCR sequence derives from a man between 18 and 29 years old in good health. The sequencing input was memory CD4+ T cells sorted from blood. Noted subset: CD45RA-negative fraction. V gene TRBV7-8 combines with J gene TRBJ2-1; 7 positions match TRBD2. CDR3 in DNA: TGTGCCAGCAGCTTAGCGGGGGGGAGGGAGCAGTTCTTC. Translating it yields CASSLAGGREQFF. Filled out from reference TRBV7-8 and TRBJ2-1, the complete variable domain reads GAGVSQSPRYKVAKRGQDVALRCDPISGHVSLFWYQQALGQGPEFLTYFQNEAQLDKSGLPSDRFFAERPEGSVSTLKIQRTQQEDSAVYLCASSLAGGREQFFGPGTRLTVL.